Presented here are 27 T cell receptor beta chains from one specimen sequenced in a study of T cell repertoires in cytomegalovirus infection. Their cognate antigens are unknown. TCRdb processed the reads anew with MiXCR; each CDR3 protein has one entry. The profile shows 900,000 to 950,000 distinct CDR3 sequences, approximately 32% of them singletons. The sequencing here drew on cultured CD8+ T cells from PBMCs, taken from culture after CMV antigen stimulation. Every receptor here comes from a human donor in good health (CMV status not recorded). Some clones in this sample may be carry-over from other donors' samples.

This clonotype came up a few times. The chain links TRBV19 to TRBJ2-2; unclear D gene. Germline V gene data show CDR1 as LNHDA and CDR2 as SQIVND (reference sequence). The germline V and J ends were trimmed by 7 bases and 3 bases, with 18 bases remaining between them. The CDR3 length is 16 residues. In DNA, the CDR3 is TGTGCCAGTACCACCCACAGTTTTCTTTACACCGGGGAGCTGTTTTTT. This codes for CASTTHSFLYTGELFF.

A few counts support this clonotype. The chain recombines TRBV27 with TRBJ2-1, with TRBD2 identical over 8 bases. This CDR3 comprises 14 residues. CDR1 is MNHEY, CDR2 SMNVEV, per germline (reference sequence). V shed 8 bases, J shed 4 bases, and the junction held 7 bases outside the gene matches. CDR3 DNA: TGTGCCAGCTGGCGGGGGGCCATTTACAATGAGCAGTTCTTC. Translated, it gives CASWRGAIYNEQFF.

This clonotype was seen a few times. The chain couples TRBV11-2 to TRBJ1-3; D call uncertain. The CDR3 consists of 16 residues. The ends were cut back, 5 bases at V and 0 bases at J, with 14 bases in the middle. CDR1 is SGHAT and CDR2 is FQNNGV in the germline V gene. The chain's CDR3 is CASSGMRTSSGNTIYF. In DNA, the CDR3 is TGTGCCAGCAGCGGGATGAGAACGAGCTCTGGAAACACCATATATTTT. The full variable domain, in which reference TRBV11-2 and TRBJ1-3 provide the parts outside the CDR3, is EAGVAQSPRYKIIEKRQSVAFWCNPISGHATLYWYQQILGQGPKLLIQFQNNGVVDDSQLPKDRFSAERLKGVDSTLKIQPAKLEDSAVYLCASSGMRTSSGNTIYFGEGSWLTVV.

This clonotype was seen a few times. The gene calls are TRBV19 and TRBJ1-5; D is unresolved. This CDR3 has 13 residues. Trimming shortened V by 9 bases and J by 3 bases, and 12 bases separated the two germline ends. CDR1 LNHDA and CDR2 SQIVND come from the germline V gene (reference sequence). The CDR3 nucleotides read TGTGCCAGCAGCAGTCCAGACAATCAGCCCCAGCATTTT. Its protein product is CASSSPDNQPQHF.

This clonotype was picked up a small number of times. V gene TRBV4-2 combines with J gene TRBJ2-1; TRBD1 might be the D (5 bases). The germline gives CDR1 LGHNA, CDR2 YNFKEQ. CDR3 size: 15 residues. V shed 0 bases and J shed 8 bases, with 14 bases lying between them. The CDR3 sequence is CASSQDQAEGDEQFF. In nucleotides, the CDR3 is TGTGCCAGCAGCCAAGATCAGGCGGAAGGGGATGAGCAGTTCTTC.

The genes are TRBV2 and TRBJ1-5; D perhaps matches TRBD1 (6 bases). The CDR3 contains 14 residues. Looked up from germline, CDR1 is SNHLY and CDR2 is FYNNEI. V gave up 6 bases and J gave up 4 bases, with 13 bases separating them. CDR3 DNA sequence: TGTGCCAGCAGAGAGGACAGCCGTAATCAGCCCCAGCATTTT. Encoded protein: CASREDSRNQPQHF.

The rearrangement joins TRBV5-5 to TRBJ2-1; 9 bases match TRBD1. The ends lost 2 bases at V and 7 bases at J; junction bases unmatched: 7. Looked up from germline, CDR1 is SGHKS and CDR2 is YYEKEE (reference sequence). The CDR3 consists of 15 residues. The CDR3 region has the DNA TGTGCCAGCAGCTTCGGGACAGGGCCGTGGAATGAGCAGTTCTTC. It translates to CASSFGTGPWNEQFF.

This clonotype has a handful of counts. The chain links TRBV15 to TRBJ2-1; 10 bases line up with TRBD1. Germline assignment: CDR1 LNHNV and CDR2 YYDKDF (reference sequence). This CDR3 has 15 residues. The junction had 7 bases not matched to a gene; V was cut back by 6 bases and J by 5 bases. The CDR3 sequence: CATSEDRGLNNEQFF. The CDR3 region has the DNA TGTGCCACCAGTGAAGACAGGGGGCTAAACAATGAGCAGTTCTTC.

The CDR3 reads CASSYTRFSYNEQFF. The CDR3 DNA reads as TGTGCCAGCAGTTACACACGATTCTCCTACAATGAGCAGTTCTTC. The chain uses TRBV6-5 and TRBJ2-1; D is undetermined. The germline gives CDR1 MNHEY, CDR2 SVGAGI. CDR3 length equals 15 residues. Trimming took off 2 bases at V and 0 bases at J, with 8 bases between the two ends.

This clonotype was seen repeatedly, ten times or more. The chain recombines TRBV7-2 with TRBJ2-1; 9 positions agree with TRBD1. V lost 5 bases, J lost 6 bases, and 11 bases stayed unmatched. The CDR3 consists of 16 residues. CDR1 is SGHTA and CDR2 is FQGNSA in the germline V gene. The CDR3 region is CASSDLGQGGGNEQFF. CDR3 nucleotides: TGTGCCAGCAGCGACCTGGGACAGGGTGGGGGCAATGAGCAGTTCTTC.

The genes are TRBV24-1 and TRBJ2-1; 9 positions match TRBD1. The ends lost 5 bases at V and 5 bases at J; junction bases unmatched: 9. The CDR3 consists of 16 residues. Looked up from germline, CDR1 is KGHDR and CDR2 is SFDVKD. The CDR3 region is CATSGLPGQGNNEQFF. The CDR3 DNA reads as TGTGCCACCAGTGGTTTACCGGGACAGGGCAACAATGAGCAGTTCTTC.

This clonotype came up many times. The V call is TRBV3-1, the J call TRBJ2-1; no firm D call. CDR1 is LGHDT, CDR2 YNNKEL, per germline (reference sequence). V dropped 4 bases and J dropped 3 bases, with 4 bases sitting between them. This CDR3 is built from 12 residues. This CDR3 is CASSPGYNEQFF. The CDR3 bases are TGTGCCAGCAGCCCAGGCTACAATGAGCAGTTCTTC.

The sample holds a few counts of this clonotype. The genes are TRBV7-9 and TRBJ1-2; TRBD1 matches 7 bases. V was clipped by 2 bases and J by 2 bases; unmatched bases: 5. The germline CDR1 and CDR2 sequences are SEHNR and FQNEAQ (reference sequence). CDR3 length: 15 residues. The CDR3 nucleotides are TGTGCCAGCAGCTTACGGCAGGGGGAAAACTATGGCTACACCTTC. Protein product: CASSLRQGENYGYTF.

This chain joins TRBV7-2 and TRBJ1-2, with 9 bases fitting TRBD1. The CDR3 sequence is 13 residues long. V trimming: 7 bases; J trimming: 5 bases; junction bases outside the gene matches: 5. Germline assignment: CDR1 SGHTA and CDR2 FQGNSA. The CDR3 loop reads CASTSGQGYGYTF. CDR3 bases: TGTGCCAGCACCTCGGGACAGGGATATGGCTACACCTTC.

About this clonotype: With a much larger clone just one base away, this may be a read error. CDR3 nucleotide sequence: TGTGCCAGCAGCTTAGCTGCTATGGGCTACGAGCAGTACTTC. Its protein is CASSLAAMGYEQYF. V and J are TRBV7-8 and TRBJ2-7, with D unclear. V lost 0 bases to trimming and J lost 3 bases, with 9 bases between them. This CDR3 has 14 residues. Germline lookup yields CDR1 SGHVS and CDR2 FQNEAQ. Full variable domain (remainder filled in from reference TRBV7-8 and TRBJ2-7): GAGVSQSPRYKVAKRGQDVALRCDPISGHVSLFWYQQALGQGPEFLTYFQNEAQLDKSGLPSDRFFAERPEGSVSTLKIQRTQQEDSAVYLCASSLAAMGYEQYFGPGTRLTVT.

This clonotype has only a few counts. The chain carries TRBV7-3 and TRBJ2-1; possibly TRBD2 for D (6 bases). Germline lookup yields CDR1 SGHTA and CDR2 FQGTGA. The V gene lost 8 bases and the J gene lost 9 bases, with 17 bases spanning the gap. The CDR3 has 13 residues. As DNA, the CDR3 is TGTGCCAGCGCCCTGGGCGGGGTAGCTGAGCAGTTCTTC. It translates to CASALGGVAEQFF. Combining the CDR3 with reference TRBV7-3 and TRBJ2-1 gives the whole variable domain GAGVSQTPSNKVTEKGKYVELRCDPISGHTALYWYRQSLGQGPEFLIYFQGTGAADDSGLPNDRFFAVRPEGSVSTLKIQRTERGDSAVYLCASALGGVAEQFFGPGTRLTVL.

This clonotype was observed a few times. An end of the junction differs from the germline gene, which may be a read error. The V gene is TRBV7-6, the J gene TRBJ1-6; D may be TRBD1 (5 bases). CDR1 and CDR2 (germline): SGHVS, FNYEAQ. CDR3 length: 15 residues. CDR3 sequence: CANSSEGRTNSPLHF. CDR3 coding DNA: TGTGCCAACAGCTCGGAGGGACGGACAAATTCACCCCTCCACTTT.

This clonotype was found a few times. The V call is TRBV5-6, the J call TRBJ2-2, with D perhaps matching TRBD1 or TRBD2 (6 bases each). V was pared by 4 bases and J by 0 bases, with 13 bases between. This CDR3 has 16 residues. Germline loops: CDR1 SGHDT, CDR2 YYEEEE. In DNA form, the CDR3 reads TGTGCCAGCAGCACAGGAGGGGGAGCGAACACCGGGGAGCTGTTTTTT. It is translated as CASSTGGGANTGELFF.

V usage is TRBV19 and J usage is TRBJ1-5; TRBD1 is a possible D gene (5 bases). CDR3 length equals 12 residues. The germline V gene encodes CDR1 LNHDA and CDR2 SQIVND (reference sequence). V was cut by 4 bases and J by 7 bases, with 8 bases left in between. This CDR3 is CASSTTEQPQHF. As DNA, the CDR3 is TGTGCCAGTAGTACGACAGAGCAGCCCCAGCATTTT.

This CDR3 is CASSPSSGGEVSYNEQFF. DNA of the CDR3: TGTGCCAGTAGTCCCTCTAGCGGGGGGGAGGTCTCCTACAATGAGCAGTTCTTC. The chain recombines TRBV19 with TRBJ2-1, with 12 nucleotides matching TRBD2. There are 18 residues in the CDR3. Germline lookup yields CDR1 LNHDA and CDR2 SQIVND (reference sequence). Unmatched junction bases numbered 8, after V lost 5 bases and J lost 0 bases.

V usage is TRBV7-9 and J usage is TRBJ1-2; the D gene is possibly TRBD1 (5 bases). The CDR3 spans 16 residues. V was cut by 4 bases and J by 3 bases, with 18 bases left in between. Germline V gives CDR1 SEHNR, CDR2 FQNEAQ (reference sequence). The CDR3 DNA reads TGTGCCAGCAGCTACCCAGCGGGGGTGCCGGACTATGGCTACACCTTC. This sequence encodes CASSYPAGVPDYGYTF.

This clonotype has just a few counts. The rearrangement links TRBV25-1 to TRBJ2-2; weak D call: TRBD1 (5 bases). Trimming removed 7 bases at V and 7 bases at J, with 13 bases between. The CDR3 has 13 residues. Germline CDR1 and CDR2: MGHDK and SYGVNS. CDR3 bases: TGTGCCAGCAATAAGGGGCTGAGCGGGGAGCTGTTTTTT. This encodes CASNKGLSGELFF.

The gene calls are TRBV6-1 and TRBJ1-1; D possibly corresponds to TRBD1 (5 bases). The CDR3 extends over 16 amino acids. Trimming removed 4 bases from V and 0 bases from J, with 15 bases in between. Germline-derived CDR1 and CDR2 are MNHNS and SASEGT. Written as DNA, the CDR3 is TGTGCCAGCAGTGTACTCGGGGGTACGATGAACACTGAAGCTTTCTTT. This gives the protein CASSVLGGTMNTEAFF.

This clonotype was observed a handful of times. The V and J genes are TRBV19 and TRBJ2-1, with D unresolved. The CDR3 is 14 residues long. Germline V gene lookup returns CDR1 LNHDA and CDR2 SQIVND (reference sequence). The V and J ends lost 10 bases and 1 base respectively, with 14 bases between them. CDR3: CATQVGISYNEQFF. In nucleotides, the CDR3 is TGTGCCACCCAAGTCGGAATATCCTACAATGAGCAGTTCTTC. Full variable domain (remainder filled in from reference TRBV19 and TRBJ2-1): DGGITQSPKYLFRKEGQNVTLSCEQNLNHDAMYWYRQDPGQGLRLIYYSQIVNDFQKGDIAEGYSVSREKKESFPLTVTSAQKNPTAFYLCATQVGISYNEQFFGPGTRLTVL.

This clonotype was observed a few times. This chain uses TRBV28 with TRBJ1-6; D not certain. With 6 bases removed from V and 8 bases from J, the gap between germline ends came to 8 bases. The CDR3 length is 12 residues. Germline CDR1 MDHEN, CDR2 SYDVKM. The CDR3 coding sequence is TGTGCCAGCAGGTCGCCGGATTCACCCCTCCACTTT. It yields the protein CASRSPDSPLHF.

The V and J genes are TRBV7-6 and TRBJ2-2, with TRBD2 matching 11 bases. The V gene's germline CDR1 is SGHVS and CDR2 FNYEAQ. The V segment lost 6 bases and the J segment 0 bases; nucleotides outside the gene matches: 12. The CDR3 spans 19 residues. CDR3 in DNA: TGTGCCAGCAGTTGGTTTCTAGCGGGGGGCCCCCCGAACACCGGGGAGCTGTTTTTT. Its translation is CASSWFLAGGPPNTGELFF.

This clonotype was seen many times. The chain combines TRBV7-6 with TRBJ1-1, with 7 bases fitting TRBD1. CDR1 is SGHVS and CDR2 is FNYEAQ in the germline V gene. The CDR3 has 13 residues. J gave up 8 bases and V 6 bases, and 9 bases lay outside the gene matches. CDR3 bases: TGTGCCAGCAGAGCCGGGACAGCTTCCGAAGCTTTCTTT. Translation: CASRAGTASEAFF.